This T cell receptor beta chain was observed in a study of blood T cell repertoires in COVID-19. Background on the study: PBMCs, B-cell-depleted T cells, or T cells were the source of the cDNA or gDNA that made up the material.

In germline, CDR1 is SGHAT, CDR2 FQNNGV. Trimming left V 1 base short and J 3 bases short, with 6 bases between. CDR3 length equals 14 residues. Sequencing was performed with immunoSEQ multiplex PCR; in TCRdb, only in-frame clones are kept and a portion is missing. The table shows about 69,000 clones, with roughly 80% occurring only once. This TCR was sampled from a woman older than 75 with acute or convalescent COVID-19. The sequencing sample was made of peripheral blood. J is TRBJ1-4 and V is TRBV11-2, with unresolved D. DNA of the CDR3: TGTGCCAGCAGCTTAGGCCAGGCTAATGAAAAACTGTTTTTT. As protein: CASSLGQANEKLFF.